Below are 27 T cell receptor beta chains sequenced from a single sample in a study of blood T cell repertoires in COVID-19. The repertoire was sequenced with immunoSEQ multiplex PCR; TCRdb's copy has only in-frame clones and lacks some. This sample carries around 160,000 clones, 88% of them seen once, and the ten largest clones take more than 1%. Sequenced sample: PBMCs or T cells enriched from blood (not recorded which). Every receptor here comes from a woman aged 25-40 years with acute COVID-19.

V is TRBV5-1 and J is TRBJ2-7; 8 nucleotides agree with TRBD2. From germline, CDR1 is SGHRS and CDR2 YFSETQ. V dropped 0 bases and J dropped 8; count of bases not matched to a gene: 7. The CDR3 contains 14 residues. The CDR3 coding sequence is TGCGCCAGCAGCTTGGAGGCGGGAGGACACAAGCAGTACTTC. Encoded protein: CASSLEAGGHKQYF. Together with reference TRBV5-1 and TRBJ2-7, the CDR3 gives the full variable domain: KAGVTQTPRYLIKTRGQQVTLSCSPISGHRSVSWYQQTPGQGLQFLFEYFSETQRNKGNFPGRFSGRQFSNSRSEMNVSTLELGDSALYLCASSLEAGGHKQYFGPGTRLTVT.

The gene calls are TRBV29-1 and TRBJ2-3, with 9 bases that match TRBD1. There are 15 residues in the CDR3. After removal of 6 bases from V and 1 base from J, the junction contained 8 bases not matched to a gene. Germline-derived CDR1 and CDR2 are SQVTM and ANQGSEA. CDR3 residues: CSVRNRGLGTDTQYF. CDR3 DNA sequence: TGCAGCGTCCGAAACAGGGGGCTGGGCACAGATACGCAGTATTTT.

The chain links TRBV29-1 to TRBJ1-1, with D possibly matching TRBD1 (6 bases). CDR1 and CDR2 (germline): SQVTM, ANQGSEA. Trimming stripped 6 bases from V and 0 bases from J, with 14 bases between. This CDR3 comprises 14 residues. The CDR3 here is CSVPVTGLNTEAFF. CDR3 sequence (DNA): TGCAGCGTGCCCGTGACAGGACTGAACACTGAAGCTTTCTTT.

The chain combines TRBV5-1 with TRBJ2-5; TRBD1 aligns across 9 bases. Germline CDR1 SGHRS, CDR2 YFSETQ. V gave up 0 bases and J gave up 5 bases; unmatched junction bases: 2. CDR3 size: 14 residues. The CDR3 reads CASSLGGTGETQYF. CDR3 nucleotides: TGCGCCAGCAGCTTGGGCGGGACAGGGGAGACCCAGTACTTC. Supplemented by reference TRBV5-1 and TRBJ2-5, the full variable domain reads KAGVTQTPRYLIKTRGQQVTLSCSPISGHRSVSWYQQTPGQGLQFLFEYFSETQRNKGNFPGRFSGRQFSNSRSEMNVSTLELGDSALYLCASSLGGTGETQYFGPGTRLLVL.

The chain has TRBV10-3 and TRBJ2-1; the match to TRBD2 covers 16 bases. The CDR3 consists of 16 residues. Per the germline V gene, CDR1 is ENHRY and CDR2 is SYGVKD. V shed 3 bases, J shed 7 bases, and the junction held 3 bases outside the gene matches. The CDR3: CAISERGLAGGNEQFF. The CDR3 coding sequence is TGTGCCATCAGTGAAAGGGGACTAGCGGGAGGGAATGAGCAGTTCTTC.

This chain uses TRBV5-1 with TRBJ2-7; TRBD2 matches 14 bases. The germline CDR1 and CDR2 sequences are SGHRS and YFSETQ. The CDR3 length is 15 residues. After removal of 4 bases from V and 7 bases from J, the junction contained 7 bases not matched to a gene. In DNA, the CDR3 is TGCGCCAGCAGCGGGGGGACTAGCGGGAGTTGGGAGCAGTACTTC. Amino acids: CASSGGTSGSWEQYF. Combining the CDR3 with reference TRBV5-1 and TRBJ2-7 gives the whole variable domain KAGVTQTPRYLIKTRGQQVTLSCSPISGHRSVSWYQQTPGQGLQFLFEYFSETQRNKGNFPGRFSGRQFSNSRSEMNVSTLELGDSALYLCASSGGTSGSWEQYFGPGTRLTVT.

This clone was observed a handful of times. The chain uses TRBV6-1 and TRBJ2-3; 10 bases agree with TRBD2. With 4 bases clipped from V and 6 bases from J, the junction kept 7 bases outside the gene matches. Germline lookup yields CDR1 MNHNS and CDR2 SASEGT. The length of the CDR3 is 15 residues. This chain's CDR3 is CASSVAGGPQDTQYF. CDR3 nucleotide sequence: TGTGCCAGCAGTGTAGCGGGAGGACCCCAGGATACGCAGTATTTT.

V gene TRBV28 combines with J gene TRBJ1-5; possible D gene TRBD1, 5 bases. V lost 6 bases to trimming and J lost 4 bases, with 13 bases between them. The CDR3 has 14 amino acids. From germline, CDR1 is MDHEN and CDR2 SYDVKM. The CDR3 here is CASSAGQINQPQHF. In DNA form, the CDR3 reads TGTGCCAGCAGCGCTGGACAAATAAATCAGCCCCAGCATTTT.

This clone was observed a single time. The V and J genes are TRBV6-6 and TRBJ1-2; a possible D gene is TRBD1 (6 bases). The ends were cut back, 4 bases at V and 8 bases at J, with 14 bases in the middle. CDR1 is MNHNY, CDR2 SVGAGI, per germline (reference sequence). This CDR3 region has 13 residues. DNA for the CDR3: TGTGCCAGCAGTTTCGAGGGGGTCGGCGGCTACACCTTC. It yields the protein CASSFEGVGGYTF.

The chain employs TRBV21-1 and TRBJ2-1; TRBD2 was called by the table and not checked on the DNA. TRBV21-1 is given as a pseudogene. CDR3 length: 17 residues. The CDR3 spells CASSPGLAGEGHNEQFF. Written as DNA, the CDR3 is TGTGCCAGCAGCCCGGGACTAGCGGGGGAGGGGCACAATGAGCAGTTCTTC.

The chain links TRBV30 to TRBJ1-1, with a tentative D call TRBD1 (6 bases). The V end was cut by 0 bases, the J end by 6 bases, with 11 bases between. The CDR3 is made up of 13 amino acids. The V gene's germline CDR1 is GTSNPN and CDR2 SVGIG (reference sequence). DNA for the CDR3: TGTGCCTGGAGTGTGGCACAGGGTGCTGAAGCTTTCTTT. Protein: CAWSVAQGAEAFF.

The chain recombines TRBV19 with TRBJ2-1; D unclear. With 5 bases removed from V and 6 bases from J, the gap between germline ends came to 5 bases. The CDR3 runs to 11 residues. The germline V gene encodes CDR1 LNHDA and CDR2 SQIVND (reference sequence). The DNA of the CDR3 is TGTGCCAGTAGTGGCCGCAATGAGCAGTTCTTC. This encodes CASSGRNEQFF.

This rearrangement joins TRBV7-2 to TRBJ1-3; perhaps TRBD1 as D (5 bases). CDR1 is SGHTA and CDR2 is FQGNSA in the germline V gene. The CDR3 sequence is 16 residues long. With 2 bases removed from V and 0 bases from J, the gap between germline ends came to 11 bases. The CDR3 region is CASSLWGDHSGNTIYF. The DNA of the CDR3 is TGTGCCAGCAGCTTATGGGGGGACCACTCTGGAAACACCATATATTTT.

CDR3 nucleotide sequence: TGTGCCAGCAGCTCCGACAGGGGCACTGAAGCTTTCTTT. It yields the protein CASSSDRGTEAFF. The genes are TRBV5-4 and TRBJ1-1; 8 bases align to TRBD1. This CDR3 comprises 13 residues. Germline CDR1 SGHNT, CDR2 YYREEE (reference sequence). V was clipped by 3 bases and J by 4 bases; unmatched bases: 2.

The DNA for the CDR3 is TGTGCCAGCAGCGGGGCGGGGGCTGGCACTGAAGCTTTCTTT. It yields the protein CASSGAGAGTEAFF. The J gene is TRBJ1-1, the V gene TRBV28; the D gene is possibly TRBD1 (6 bases). Germline CDR1 is MDHEN and CDR2 is SYDVKM. V shed 6 bases and J shed 4 bases, with 15 bases lying between them. The CDR3 covers 14 residues.

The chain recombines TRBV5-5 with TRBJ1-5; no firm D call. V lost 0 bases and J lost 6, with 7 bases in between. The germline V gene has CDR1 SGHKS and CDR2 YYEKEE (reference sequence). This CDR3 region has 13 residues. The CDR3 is CASSLDSGQPQHF. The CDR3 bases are TGTGCCAGCAGCTTGGATAGTGGTCAGCCCCAGCATTTT.

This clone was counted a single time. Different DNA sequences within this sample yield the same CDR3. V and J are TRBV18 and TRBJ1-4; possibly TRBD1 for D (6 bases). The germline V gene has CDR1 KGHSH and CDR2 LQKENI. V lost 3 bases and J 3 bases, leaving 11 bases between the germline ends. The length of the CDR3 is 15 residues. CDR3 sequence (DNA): TGTGCCAGCTCACCTACAGGGTTGGCTAATGAAAAACTGTTTTTT. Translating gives CASSPTGLANEKLFF.

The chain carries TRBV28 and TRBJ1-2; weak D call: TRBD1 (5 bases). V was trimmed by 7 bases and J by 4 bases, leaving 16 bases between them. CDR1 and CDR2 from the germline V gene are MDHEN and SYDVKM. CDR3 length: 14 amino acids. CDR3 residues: CASNLDGGGYGYTF. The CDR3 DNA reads TGTGCCAGCAACCTGGACGGGGGGGGCTATGGCTACACCTTC.

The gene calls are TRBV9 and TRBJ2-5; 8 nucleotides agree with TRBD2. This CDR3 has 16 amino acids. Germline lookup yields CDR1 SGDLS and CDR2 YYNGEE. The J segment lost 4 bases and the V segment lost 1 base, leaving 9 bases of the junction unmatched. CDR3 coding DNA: TGTGCCAGCAGCGTATCAAGCGGGAGTCTTCCAGAGACCCAGTACTTC. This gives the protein CASSVSSGSLPETQYF.

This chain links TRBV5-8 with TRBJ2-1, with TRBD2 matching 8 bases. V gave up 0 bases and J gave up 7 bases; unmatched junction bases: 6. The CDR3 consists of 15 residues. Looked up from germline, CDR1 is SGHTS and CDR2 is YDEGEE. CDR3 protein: CASSLEAGVRNEQFF. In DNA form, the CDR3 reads TGTGCCAGCAGCTTGGAAGCGGGAGTTCGAAATGAGCAGTTCTTC. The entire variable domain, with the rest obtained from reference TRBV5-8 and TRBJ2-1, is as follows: EAGVTQSPTHLIKTRGQQATLRCSPISGHTSVYWYQQALGLGLQFLLWYDEGEERNRGNFPPRFSGRQFPNYSSELNVNALELEDSALYLCASSLEAGVRNEQFFGPGTRLTVL.

This CDR3 reads CAWSSLAGGEQYF. The CDR3 coding sequence is TGTGCCTGGAGTTCACTAGCGGGGGGCGAGCAGTACTTC. V and J are TRBV30 and TRBJ2-7, with 12 bases identical to TRBD2. The CDR3 length is 13 residues. The J segment lost 6 bases and the V segment lost 2 bases, leaving 2 bases of the junction unmatched. CDR1 is GTSNPN and CDR2 is SVGIG in the germline V gene (reference sequence).

CDR3 in amino acids: CASSARLGATTDTQYF. The CDR3 bases are TGTGCCAGCAGCGCCCGACTAGGTGCCACCACAGATACGCAGTATTTT. The chain is built from TRBV3-1 (or the pseudogene TRBV3-2) and TRBJ2-3; weak D call: TRBD2 (6 bases). Germline values: CDR1 LGHDT, CDR2 YNNKEL (reference sequence). CDR3 size: 16 residues. V was trimmed by 5 bases and J by 2 bases, leaving 17 bases between them.

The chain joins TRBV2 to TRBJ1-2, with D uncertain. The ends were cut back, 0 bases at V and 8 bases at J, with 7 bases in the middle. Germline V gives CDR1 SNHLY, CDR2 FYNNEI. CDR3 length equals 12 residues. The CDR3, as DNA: TGTGCCAGCAGTGAAGCGCTGGCCGGCTACACCTTC. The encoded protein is CASSEALAGYTF.

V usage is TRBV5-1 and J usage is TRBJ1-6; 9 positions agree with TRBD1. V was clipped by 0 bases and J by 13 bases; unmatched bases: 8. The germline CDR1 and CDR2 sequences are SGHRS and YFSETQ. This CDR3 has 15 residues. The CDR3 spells CASSLGGQGRSPLHF. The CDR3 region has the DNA TGCGCCAGCAGCTTGGGAGGACAGGGGCGGTCGCCCCTCCACTTT.

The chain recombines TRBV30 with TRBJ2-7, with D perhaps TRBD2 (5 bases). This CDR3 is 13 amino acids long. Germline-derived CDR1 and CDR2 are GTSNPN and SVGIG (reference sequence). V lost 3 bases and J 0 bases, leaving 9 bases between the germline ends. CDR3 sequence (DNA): TGTGCCTGGAGGGACTTAAACTCCTACGAGCAGTACTTC. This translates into CAWRDLNSYEQYF.

CDR3 in amino acids: CASSSGTSGNNEQFF. DNA for the CDR3: TGTGCCAGCAGCTCCGGCACTAGCGGAAACAATGAGCAGTTCTTC. The chain links TRBV7-3 to TRBJ2-1; TRBD2 matches 8 bases. This CDR3 spans 15 amino acids. The V gene end was trimmed by 4 bases and the J gene end by 5 bases; junction bases not matched to a gene: 7. Germline values: CDR1 SGHTA, CDR2 FQGTGA.

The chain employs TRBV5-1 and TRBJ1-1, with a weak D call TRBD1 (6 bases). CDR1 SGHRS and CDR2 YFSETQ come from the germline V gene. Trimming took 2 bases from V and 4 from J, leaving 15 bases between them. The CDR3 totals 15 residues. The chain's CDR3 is CASSFQQGIGTEAFF. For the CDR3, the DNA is TGCGCCAGCAGCTTCCAACAGGGCATCGGCACTGAAGCTTTCTTT.